The 4 T cell receptor beta chains below come from one sample, sequenced in a study of identical twins. TCRdb redid the calling of the 5' RACE reads with MiXCR, one entry per CDR3 protein. The data hold about 1.7 million distinct CDR3 sequences, with around 33% observed a single time. The sequenced sample consisted of cord blood. The source of these receptors is a newborn girl in good health.

This rearrangement joins TRBV4-2 to TRBJ1-3; TRBD1 might be the D (6 bases). Germline V gene data show CDR1 as LGHNA and CDR2 as YNFKEQ. This CDR3 has 16 residues. The ends were cut back, 3 bases at V and 0 bases at J, with 12 bases in the middle. CDR3 sequence (DNA): TGTGCCAGCAGCCAGCTGGGGACACTCTCTGGAAACACCATATATTTT. Amino acid sequence: CASSQLGTLSGNTIYF.

There are a few counts of this clonotype. This chain joins TRBV20-1 and TRBJ1-4; weak D call: TRBD1 (5 bases). V lost 0 bases, J lost 10 bases, and 9 bases lay in between. The germline V gene encodes CDR1 DFQATT and CDR2 SNEGSKA (reference sequence). The CDR3 is 12 amino acids. The CDR3 here is CSAREARGKLFF. CDR3 nucleotides: TGCAGTGCTAGAGAGGCTAGGGGAAAACTGTTTTTT.

The V gene is TRBV20-1, the J gene TRBJ1-2; weak D call: TRBD1 (5 bases). CDR3 length: 13 amino acids. V was clipped by 4 bases and J by 6 bases, with 15 bases between them. Germline-derived CDR1 and CDR2 are DFQATT and SNEGSKA (reference sequence). CDR3 DNA sequence: TGCAGTGCTAAGCCGACAGTGCAGGATGGCTACACCTTC. Its protein product is CSAKPTVQDGYTF.

This clonotype was seen repeatedly, ten times or more. V and J are TRBV29-1 and TRBJ2-1, with unresolved D. CDR1 SQVTM and CDR2 ANQGSEA come from the germline V gene. The CDR3 has 12 amino acids. Trimming pared 2 bases from V and 4 bases from J, leaving 6 bases between. CDR3 sequence (DNA): TGCAGCGTTGAAATGGGTTACAATGAGCAGTTCTTC. Protein product: CSVEMGYNEQFF.